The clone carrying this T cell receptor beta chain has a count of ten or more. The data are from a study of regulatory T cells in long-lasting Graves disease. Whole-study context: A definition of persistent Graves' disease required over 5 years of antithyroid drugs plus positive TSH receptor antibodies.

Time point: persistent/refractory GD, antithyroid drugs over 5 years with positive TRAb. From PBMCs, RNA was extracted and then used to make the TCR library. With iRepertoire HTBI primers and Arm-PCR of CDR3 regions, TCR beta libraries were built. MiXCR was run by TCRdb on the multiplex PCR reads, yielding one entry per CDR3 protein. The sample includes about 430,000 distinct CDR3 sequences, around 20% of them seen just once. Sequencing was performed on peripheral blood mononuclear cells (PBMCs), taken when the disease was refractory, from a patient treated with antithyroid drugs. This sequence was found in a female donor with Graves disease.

CDR3 sequence reads: CASSSSMGLAKNIQYF. The DNA of the CDR3 is TGCGCCAGCAGCTCCTCTATGGGACTAGCCAAAAACATTCAGTACTTC. The V and J genes are TRBV5-1 and TRBJ2-4, with D perhaps TRBD2 (6 bases). Trimming pared 3 bases from V and 0 bases from J, leaving 13 bases between. CDR1 SGHRS and CDR2 YFSETQ come from the germline V gene. CDR3 length: 16 amino acids. Supplemented by reference TRBV5-1 and TRBJ2-4, the full variable domain reads KAGVTQTPRYLIKTRGQQVTLSCSPISGHRSVSWYQQTPGQGLQFLFEYFSETQRNKGNFPGRFSGRQFSNSRSEMNVSTLELGDSALYLCASSSSMGLAKNIQYFGAGTRLSVL.